Reported below is one TCR beta chain. The sample is drawn from a study of blood T cell repertoires in COVID-19. This study enrolled people aged about 18 to 100 from roughly 24 US geographic areas. Cohort allocation depended upon clinical history that participants reported. People in the exposed group encountered a COVID-19 case within 2 weeks before entering the study. Assay used: immunoSEQ multiplex PCR; TCRdb lists only in-frame clones, some missing. Of some 150,000 clones in the sample, 84% were seen once. CDR3 length: 15 amino acids. CDR1 is SGDLS, CDR2 YYNGEE, per germline. V lost 3 bases to trimming and J lost 2 bases; unmatched junction nucleotides: 3.

The sequenced sample consisted of PBMCs or T cells enriched from blood (not recorded which). The sequence derives from a woman aged 50 to 65 who had been exposed to COVID-19. The genes are TRBV9 and TRBJ2-1; TRBD1 matches 9 bases. The CDR3 reads CASSEDRGPYNEQFF. CDR3 nucleotides: TGTGCCAGCAGCGAGGACAGGGGCCCCTACAATGAGCAGTTCTTC.